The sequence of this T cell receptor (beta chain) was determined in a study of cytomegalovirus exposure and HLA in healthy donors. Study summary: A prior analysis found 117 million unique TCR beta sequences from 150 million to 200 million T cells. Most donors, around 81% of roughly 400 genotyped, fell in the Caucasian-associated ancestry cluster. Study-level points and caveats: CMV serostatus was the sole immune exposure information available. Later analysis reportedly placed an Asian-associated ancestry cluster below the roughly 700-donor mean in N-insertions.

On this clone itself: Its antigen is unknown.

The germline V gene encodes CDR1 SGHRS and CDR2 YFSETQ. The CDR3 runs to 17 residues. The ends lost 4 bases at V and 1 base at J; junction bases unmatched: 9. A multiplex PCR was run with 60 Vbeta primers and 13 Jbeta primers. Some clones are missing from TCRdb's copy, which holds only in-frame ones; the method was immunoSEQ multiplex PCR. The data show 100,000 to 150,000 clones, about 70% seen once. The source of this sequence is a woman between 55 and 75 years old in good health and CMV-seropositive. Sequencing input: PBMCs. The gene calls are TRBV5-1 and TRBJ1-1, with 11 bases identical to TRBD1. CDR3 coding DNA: TGCGCCAGCAGCAAAATCGGGACAGGGGGAAGGAACACTGAAGCTTTCTTT. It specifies CASSKIGTGGRNTEAFF.